A single sample is the source of the 26 T cell receptor beta chains below, sequenced in a study of Graves' ophthalmopathy and Graves' hyperthyroidism. For repertoire sequencing, the TCR beta CDR3 regions were amplified from RNA transcripts. Second-round multiplex PCR came after a first-round RT-PCR that employed HTBI primers. TCRdb reprocessed the multiplex PCR reads with MiXCR, giving one entry per CDR3 protein. Found here are 600,000 to 950,000 distinct CDR3 sequences, 40% of them singletons; the top ten hold 44%. Sequenced: peripheral blood. The origin of the receptors is an adult man with Graves' ophthalmopathy.

In the case of this clonotype: A much larger clone lies a single base off, so this may be a read error. The conserved phenylalanine or tryptophan normally closing the CDR3 is absent here, so this likely arose from a read error. The chain uses TRBV7-9 and TRBJ1-1; D uncertain. The CDR3 contains 17 residues. The V end was cut by 2 bases, the J end by 1 base, with 17 bases between. Germline values: CDR1 SEHNR, CDR2 FQNEAQ (reference sequence). The CDR3 spells CASSLSGSEEWNTEAFL. In nucleotides, the CDR3 is TGTGCCAGCAGCTTAAGCGGGTCCGAGGAGTGGAACACTGAAGCTTTCCTT.

This chain connects TRBV10-3 to TRBJ2-3; D is perhaps TRBD2 (6 bases). The CDR3 loop spans 17 amino acids. Per germline, CDR1 ENHRY and CDR2 SYGVKD. Trimming shortened V by 2 bases and J by 1 base, and 16 bases separated the two germline ends. The CDR3 here is CAISETTSSYGTDTQYF. The DNA of the CDR3 is TGTGCCATCAGTGAGACAACTAGCTCCTACGGCACAGATACGCAGTATTTT.

Only a few counts were recorded for this clonotype. The CDR3 DNA follows: TGTGCCAGCAGCCAAGATGGGGGGGATAATTCACCCCTCCACTTT. This sequence encodes CASSQDGGDNSPLHF. V usage is TRBV4-2 and J usage is TRBJ1-6; D might be TRBD1 (5 bases). The germline CDR1 and CDR2 sequences are LGHNA and YNFKEQ. Trimming left V 0 bases short and J 5 bases short, with 8 bases between. The CDR3 consists of 15 residues.

V gene TRBV5-8 combines with J gene TRBJ2-2, with D maybe TRBD2 (7 bases). Trimming stripped 6 bases from V and 4 bases from J, with 19 bases between. The CDR3 loop spans 16 amino acids. In germline, CDR1 is SGHTS, CDR2 YDEGEE. CDR3 sequence reads: CASNPRGGERTGELFF. The CDR3 coding sequence is TGTGCCAGCAACCCCCGCGGGGGCGAACGCACCGGGGAGCTGTTTTTT. The whole variable domain, filled in from reference TRBV5-8 and TRBJ2-2, reads EAGVTQSPTHLIKTRGQQATLRCSPISGHTSVYWYQQALGLGLQFLLWYDEGEERNRGNFPPRFSGRQFPNYSSELNVNALELEDSALYLCASNPRGGERTGELFFGEGSRLTVL.

This clonotype showed up many times. The J gene is TRBJ1-4, the V gene TRBV7-2; no firm D call. The CDR3 is made up of 13 amino acids. Germline CDR1 reads SGHTA; CDR2 reads FQGNSA. The ends were cut back, 5 bases at V and 6 bases at J, with 10 bases in the middle. CDR3 sequence reads: CASSPEGYEKLFF. In nucleotides, the CDR3 is TGTGCCAGCAGCCCTGAAGGGTATGAAAAACTGTTTTTT. The whole variable domain, remainder taken from reference TRBV7-2 and TRBJ1-4, is GAGVSQSPSNKVTEKGKDVELRCDPISGHTALYWYRQSLGQGLEFLIYFQGNSAPDKSGLPSDRFSAERTGGSVSTLTIQRTQQEDSAVYLCASSPEGYEKLFFGSGTQLSVL.

The table lists this clonotype with a few counts. The gene calls are TRBV9 and TRBJ1-1; 8 nucleotides agree with TRBD1. The CDR3 is made up of 13 amino acids. The germline gives CDR1 SGDLS, CDR2 YYNGEE. Losses at the gene ends were 7 bases for V and 4 bases for J; bases not matched to a gene: 6. The CDR3 DNA reads as TGTGCCAGCGGACAGGGTTTGCGCACTGAAGCTTTCTTT. This translates into CASGQGLRTEAFF.

Of note for this clonotype: Germline is not matched at one junction end, which may reflect a read error. V gene TRBV10-3 combines with J gene TRBJ1-1, with 8 bases lining up with TRBD1. The CDR3 covers 16 residues. CDR1 is ENHRY and CDR2 is SYGVKD in the germline V gene. CDR3: CASSYSIVQGGLEAFF. For the CDR3, the DNA is TGTGCCAGCAGTTACTCGATCGTACAGGGGGGCCTTGAAGCTTTCTTT.

Details on this clonotype: A much larger clone differs by one base, so this may be a read error. V is TRBV7-2 and J is TRBJ2-7; 10 bases fit TRBD1. This CDR3 spans 13 amino acids. Germline assignment: CDR1 SGHTA and CDR2 FQGNSA. J was trimmed by 6 bases and V by 3 bases; bases with no gene match: 2. The CDR3 loop is CASSLGQGTEQYF. The CDR3 nucleotides are TGTGCCAGCAGCTTGGGACAGGGGACCGAGCAGTACTTC. Complete variable domain (other parts from reference TRBV7-2 and TRBJ2-7): GAGVSQSPSNKVTEKGKDVELRCDPISGHTALYWYRQSLGQGLEFLIYFQGNSAPDKSGLPSDRFSAERTGGSVSTLTIQRTQQEDSAVYLCASSLGQGTEQYFGPGTRLTVT.

The rearrangement uses TRBV20-1 and TRBJ2-7; 11 bases fit TRBD2. The CDR3 length is 14 residues. The ends lost 4 bases at V and 7 bases at J; junction bases unmatched: 9. Germline V gives CDR1 DFQATT, CDR2 SNEGSKA (reference sequence). The CDR3 DNA reads as TGCAGTGCTACCCGACTAGCGGGATCGAGAGAGCAGTACTTC. It translates to CSATRLAGSREQYF.

The chain carries TRBV20-1 and TRBJ1-2; 8 bases line up with TRBD1. Germline-derived CDR1 and CDR2 are DFQATT and SNEGSKA (reference sequence). V lost 6 bases to trimming and J lost 5 bases; unmatched junction nucleotides: 11. This CDR3 contains 14 residues. The CDR3 region has the DNA TGCAGTGCCTCACAGGGGACAGGCGGTTATGGCTACACCTTC. Translation gives CSASQGTGGYGYTF.

This chain connects TRBV2 to TRBJ2-2; a possible D gene is TRBD1 (6 bases). There are 15 residues in the CDR3. Germline V gives CDR1 SNHLY, CDR2 FYNNEI. Trimming removed 8 bases from V and 4 bases from J, with 17 bases in between. The CDR3 loop is CASELDSQITGELFF. In DNA form, the CDR3 reads TGTGCCAGCGAATTGGACAGCCAGATCACCGGGGAGCTGTTTTTT.

This chain links TRBV5-4 with TRBJ1-1, with D perhaps matching TRBD1 (6 bases). The CDR3 totals 14 residues. V lost 4 bases, J lost 0 bases, and 10 bases lay in between. Germline V gene lookup returns CDR1 SGHNT and CDR2 YYREEE (reference sequence). CDR3 sequence: CASSGGDMNTEAFF. The CDR3 DNA reads TGTGCCAGCAGCGGAGGGGACATGAACACTGAAGCTTTCTTT.

Only a few counts were recorded for this clonotype. The V call is TRBV7-9, the J call TRBJ1-3; the D is unclear. CDR3 length: 14 amino acids. Looked up from germline, CDR1 is SEHNR and CDR2 is FQNEAQ (reference sequence). Trimming cost V 1 base and J 5 bases, with 9 bases left between them. CDR3 in DNA: TGTGCCAGCAGCTTAGGTGGAGTTAGAAACACCATATATTTT. Amino acid sequence: CASSLGGVRNTIYF.

This clonotype has only a few counts. The chain carries TRBV7-2 and TRBJ2-5; either TRBD1 or TRBD2 may fit D (5 bases each). Trimming pared 0 bases from V and 0 bases from J, leaving 8 bases between. This CDR3 has 15 amino acids. Germline CDR1 and CDR2: SGHTA and FQGNSA. This CDR3 is CASSLAGVYQETQYF. CDR3 nucleotide sequence: TGTGCCAGCAGCTTAGCGGGGGTTTACCAAGAGACCCAGTACTTC.

As to this clonotype: A much more abundant neighbour one base away suggests this may be a read error. This sequence joins TRBV2 and TRBJ1-1; 7 bases are shared with TRBD1. Per germline, CDR1 SNHLY and CDR2 FYNNEI. The CDR3 length is 14 residues. Trimming took 4 bases from V and 7 from J; bases not matched to a gene: 9. The CDR3 DNA follows: TGTGCCAGCAGTGGACAGGGCACGTACAATGAAGCTTTCTTT. Translation gives CASSGQGTYNEAFF.

The rearrangement links TRBV24-1 to TRBJ1-5; TRBD1 matches 8 bases. The CDR3 covers 19 residues. Per the germline V gene, CDR1 is KGHDR and CDR2 is SFDVKD. The V and J ends lost 6 bases and 1 base, in that order; junction bases with no gene match: 16. Here the CDR3 reads CATSTPRLDRVNSNQPQHF. CDR3 nucleotide sequence: TGTGCCACCAGTACCCCTCGTTTGGACAGGGTGAACAGCAATCAGCCCCAGCATTTT.

The chain is built from TRBV7-9 and TRBJ1-1; maybe TRBD1 (5 bases). Per the germline V gene, CDR1 is SEHNR and CDR2 is FQNEAQ (reference sequence). The CDR3 length is 15 residues. Between the trimmed V and J ends, which lost 5 bases and 4 bases, there was a span of 17 bases. Written as DNA, the CDR3 is TGTGCCAGCAGCCCAAAGACAGCCGTGGGCACTGAAGCTTTCTTT. Translated, it gives CASSPKTAVGTEAFF.

This clonotype was counted once. With a much larger clone just one base away, this may be a read error. This sequence joins TRBV7-2 and TRBJ2-1; 7 bases fit TRBD1. The ends lost 2 bases at V and 11 bases at J; junction bases unmatched: 12. CDR3 length: 15 amino acids. Germline CDR1 is SGHTA and CDR2 is FQGNSA. CDR3 amino acids: CASSLNDRAVLQQFF. CDR3 DNA sequence: TGTGCCAGCAGCTTAAATGACAGGGCGGTGCTCCAGCAGTTCTTC.

Written as DNA, the CDR3 is TGTGCCAGCAGCCAAGGCATAACCGGGACAGTATACGAGCAGTACTTC. Translation: CASSQGITGTVYEQYF. The rearrangement uses TRBV7-3 and TRBJ2-7; TRBD1 aligns across 7 bases. There are 16 residues in the CDR3. The V gene's germline CDR1 is SGHTA and CDR2 FQGTGA. V lost 5 bases, J lost 4 bases, and 14 bases stayed unmatched.

This clonotype was detected ten times or more. V is TRBV7-2 and J is TRBJ1-1, with D possibly being TRBD1 (6 bases). Trimming shortened V by 6 bases and J by 6 bases, and 20 bases separated the two germline ends. This CDR3 contains 15 residues. CDR1 and CDR2 from the germline V gene are SGHTA and FQGNSA. CDR3 nucleotide sequence: TGTGCCAGCAGTCGATGGGTTGGGGGGCCCGCTGAAGCTTTCTTT. Protein sequence: CASSRWVGGPAEAFF.

The J gene is TRBJ2-5, the V gene TRBV29-1, with unresolved D. Trimming cost V 8 bases and J 1 base, with 14 bases left between them. CDR1 and CDR2 from the germline V gene are SQVTM and ANQGSEA. The CDR3 is made up of 13 amino acids. CDR3 coding DNA: TGCAGCTTGGTGCTGGGGATCCAAGAGACCCAGTACTTC. It yields the protein CSLVLGIQETQYF.

This clonotype was observed many times. The chain has TRBV2 and TRBJ2-7, with TRBD1 matching over 7 bases. CDR3 length: 14 amino acids. The germline gives CDR1 SNHLY, CDR2 FYNNEI. The V segment lost 2 bases and the J segment 2 bases; nucleotides outside the gene matches: 3. The CDR3 protein is CASSEWGQTYEQYF. CDR3 DNA: TGTGCCAGCAGTGAATGGGGACAGACCTACGAGCAGTACTTC.

The V call is TRBV20-1, the J call TRBJ2-7, with D possibly matching TRBD1 (5 bases). The V end lost 3 bases, the J end lost 6 bases, and 15 bases lay between the germline ends. The CDR3 is 13 residues long. The germline V gene encodes CDR1 DFQATT and CDR2 SNEGSKA (reference sequence). The CDR3 region has the DNA TGCAGTGCTAGGGGATCAGGGTCGAGCGAGCAGTACTTC. Translation: CSARGSGSSEQYF.

This clonotype has a count of ten or more. V gene TRBV29-1 combines with J gene TRBJ2-7; 10 nucleotides line up with TRBD1. The ends lost 3 bases at V and 6 bases at J; junction bases unmatched: 8. CDR3 length: 14 residues. CDR1 is SQVTM, CDR2 ANQGSEA, per germline. The CDR3 DNA follows: TGCAGCGTTGATCCCGGGACAGGGGAGGTCGAGCAGTACTTC. The encoded protein is CSVDPGTGEVEQYF.

This chain joins TRBV20-1 and TRBJ2-1; 10 nucleotides agree with TRBD2. Per germline, CDR1 DFQATT and CDR2 SNEGSKA (reference sequence). With 3 bases clipped from V and 5 bases from J, the junction kept 7 bases outside the gene matches. This CDR3 has 15 residues. Here the CDR3 reads CSARAPAGGDNEQFF. CDR3 DNA: TGCAGTGCTAGGGCCCCAGCGGGAGGGGACAATGAGCAGTTCTTC.

The chain links TRBV27 to TRBJ2-5, with 7 nucleotides matching TRBD2. The germline V gene encodes CDR1 MNHEY and CDR2 SMNVEV (reference sequence). The CDR3 sequence is 16 residues long. V gave up 10 bases and J gave up 4 bases; unmatched junction bases: 18. CDR3 DNA sequence: TGTGCCACCCAACTAGATCGGGGAGGGTTGCGAGAGACCCAGTACTTC. Translation: CATQLDRGGLRETQYF.